These T cell receptor beta chains were read from a single sample in a study of T cells in Graves' hyperthyroidism and ophthalmopathy. MiXCR, run by TCRdb on the multiplex PCR reads, gives a single entry per CDR3 protein. The repertoire consists of 550,000 to 600,000 distinct CDR3 sequences, with 16% occurring once and the leading ten covering 15% to 20%. Sequencing input: blood. The receptors were gathered from a woman aged 18-29 years with Graves' hyperthyroidism. Both conserved end residues are part of each CDR3. The D gene is left open where the match is weak. A row's size may be missing; if present it is once, few, many or a size class.

J: TRBJ1-4; V: TRBV12-3/TRBV12-4; size: few; D: -; DNA: TGTGCCGGTTACTTGGCCGGCGCCAATGAAAAACTGTTTTTT; CDR3: CAGYLAGANEKLFF
J: TRBJ2-1; V: TRBV3-1; size: many; D: TRBD1; DNA: TGTGCCAGCAGCCTGGCTTTAACAGGGGGCGGGAACAATGAGCAGTTCTTC; CDR3: CASSLALTGGGNNEQFF
J: TRBJ2-1; V: TRBV19; size: -; D: TRBD2; DNA: TGTGCCAGTAGTATTGATGGGGGAGGGCCCCAGTTCTTC; CDR3: CASSIDGGGPQFF
J: TRBJ2-7; V: TRBV4-1; size: -; D: TRBD2; DNA: TGCGCCAGCAGCCAAACGACTAGCGGCTCCTACGAGCAGTACTTC; CDR3: CASSQTTSGSYEQYF
J: TRBJ1-6; V: TRBV20-1; size: many; D: TRBD1; DNA: TGCAGTGCTAGAGACGTAGGGACAGGGCAGTCACCCCTCCACTTT; CDR3: CSARDVGTGQSPLHF
J: TRBJ2-3; V: TRBV7-6; size: few; D: TRBD1; DNA: TGTGCCAGCAGCCCGACAGGGTCGGACACAGATACGCAGTATTTT; CDR3: CASSPTGSDTDTQYF
J: TRBJ2-1; V: TRBV7-8; size: many; D: TRBD2; DNA: TGTGCCAGCCGAGCCGGCGGGGGGTTGGTAGACAATGAGCAGTTCTTC; CDR3: CASRAGGGLVDNEQFF
J: TRBJ2-1; V: TRBV6-1; size: many; D: -; DNA: TGTGCCAGCAGCAAAGACCTGGGACAAGGACGTCTTGATGAGCAGTTCTTC; CDR3: CASSKDLGQGRLDEQFF
J: TRBJ2-7; V: TRBV29-1; size: many; D: TRBD2; DNA: TGCAGCGTGGACCTAGCGGGGGCGGGCTACGAGCAGTACTTC; CDR3: CSVDLAGAGYEQYF
J: TRBJ2-1; V: TRBV28; size: many; D: -; DNA: TGTGCCAGCAGTGGACAGCCGAGCTCCTACAATGAGCAGTTCTTC; CDR3: CASSGQPSSYNEQFF
J: TRBJ2-1; V: TRBV6-1; size: many; D: -; DNA: TGTGCCAGCAGTGAAAGGTTAACATACTACAATGAGCAGTTCTTC; CDR3: CASSERLTYYNEQFF